This is a list of T cell receptor beta chains from one sample in a study of blood T cell repertoires in COVID-19. Libraries were prepared by immunoSEQ multiplex PCR; TCRdb keeps only in-frame clonotypes and omits some of them. The data contain tens of thousands of clones, over 75% of them singletons. Specimen: peripheral blood. Receptors were obtained from a man in his 70s with COVID-19, enrolled during active disease. CDR3s include the opening cysteine and the closing phenylalanine or tryptophan. D genes are given only for firm matches. Rows give clone size only sometimes, using once, few, many, or a class for an expanded clone.

>NA|NA|TRBJ2-2|TRBV10-3
CAISPRENTGELFF
TGTGCCATCAGCCCGCGGGAGAACACCGGGGAGCTGTTTTTT
>NA|TRBD2|TRBJ2-1|TRBV7-3
CASSSSGNHNEQFF
TGTGCCAGCAGCTCTAGCGGGAACCACAATGAGCAGTTCTTC
>NA|TRBD1|TRBJ2-1|TRBV6-5
CASSQTGVHNEQFF
TGTGCCAGCAGTCAGACAGGGGTGCACAATGAGCAGTTCTTC
>NA|NA|TRBJ1-1|TRBV9
CASSASLRDTEAFF
TGTGCCAGCAGCGCTAGTCTTCGGGACACTGAAGCTTTCTTT
>NA|TRBD1|TRBJ1-3|TRBV15
CATSRDPGQGFGNTIYF
TGTGCCACCAGCAGAGATCCGGGACAGGGGTTTGGAAACACCATATATTTT
>NA|TRBD1|TRBJ1-2|TRBV7-2
CASSPGTGGAHGYTF
TGTGCCAGCAGCCCCGGGACAGGGGGCGCCCATGGCTACACCTTC
>NA|NA|TRBJ1-5|TRBV23-1
CASSQSRASNQPQHF
TGCGCCAGCAGTCAATCGCGGGCTAGCAATCAGCCCCAGCATTTT
>NA|TRBD1|TRBJ1-2|TRBV4-3
CASSLHGQGAYGYTF
TGCGCCAGCAGCCTCCACGGACAGGGGGCCTATGGCTACACCTTC
>medium-sized|NA|TRBJ2-7|TRBV3-1/TRBV3-2
CASSQGGPYEQYF
TGTGCCAGCAGCCAAGGAGGCCCCTACGAGCAGTACTTC
>NA|NA|TRBJ2-2|TRBV19
CASSAGRTGELFF
TGTGCCAGTAGTGCGGGGCGTACCGGGGAGCTGTTTTTT
>NA|NA|TRBJ1-3|TRBV6-5
CASRTAGGNTIYF
TGTGCCAGCAGGACCGCGGGGGGAAACACCATATATTTT